This T cell receptor beta chain comes out of a study of T cell repertoires in cytomegalovirus infection. Study information: Well-studied HLA-B-restricted CMV epitopes were used in the study alongside recently identified HLA-C-restricted ones. An indication of both CMV infection and matching HLA type came from public TCR beta signatures.

Looked up from germline, CDR1 is MNHNS and CDR2 is SASEGT. J lost 2 bases, V lost 5 bases, and 6 bases had no gene match. The CDR3 extends over 15 amino acids. Study-level results: Based on cumulative public TCR beta family frequency, carriers of CMV plus the relevant HLA were identified. It was HLA-C-restricted CMV-specific TCR beta clonotypes that dominated the response ex vivo.

TCRdb independently ran MiXCR on the reads; one entry per CDR3 protein. The table has some 900,000 distinct CDR3 sequences, 30% to 35% seen once. With regard to this clonotype: The antigen is undetermined.

The source of this sequence is a human donor in good health (CMV status not recorded). Some clones in this sample may be carry-over from other donors' samples. This chain links TRBV6-1 with TRBJ2-7; 10 bases match TRBD1. This specimen was cultured CD8+ T cells from PBMCs, taken from culture after CMV antigen stimulation. The chain's CDR3 is CASSLGQGPAYEQYV. The CDR3 DNA is TGTGCCAGCAGTCTGGGACAGGGGCCAGCCTACGAGCAGTACGTC.